The T cell receptor beta chain described here comes from a study of blood T cell repertoires in COVID-19. Some clones are missing from TCRdb's copy, which holds only in-frame ones; the method was immunoSEQ multiplex PCR. Among some 55,000 clones listed, around four fifths were seen once. Deletions cut 1 base from V and 3 bases from J, with 7 bases between. This CDR3 is built from 13 residues. In germline, CDR1 is SNHLY, CDR2 FYNNEI. This chain links TRBV2 with TRBJ2-7; unclear D gene. The receptor comes from a woman aged 55 to 70 with acute or convalescent COVID-19. The sequencing input was peripheral blood. The CDR3 loop reads CASSEGRLYEQYF. Written as DNA, the CDR3 is TGTGCCAGCAGTGAAGGCAGGCTCTACGAGCAGTACTTC.